This T cell receptor (beta chain) was captured by sequencing in a study of response to subunit inactivated influenza vaccine. This clonotype was picked up a small number of times. TCRdb ran MiXCR on the RT-PCR reads and lists one entry per CDR3 protein. The sample records 200,000 to 300,000 distinct CDR3 sequences, 10% to 15% being singletons. V lost 2 bases, J lost 0 bases, and 8 bases lay in between. The CDR3 spans 15 residues. CDR1 and CDR2 from the germline V gene are MNHEY and SVGAGI. The clonotype comes from a man aged 50-59 years who received an inactivated influenza vaccine. The specimen comprised non-naive T cells sorted from PBMCs, sampled roughly 2 weeks before vaccination. The chain joins TRBV6-5 to TRBJ1-5, with D possibly being TRBD1 (5 bases). The CDR3 DNA is TGTGCCAGCAGTTACGGGGCACATAGCAATCAGCCCCAGCATTTT. Translation: CASSYGAHSNQPQHF.